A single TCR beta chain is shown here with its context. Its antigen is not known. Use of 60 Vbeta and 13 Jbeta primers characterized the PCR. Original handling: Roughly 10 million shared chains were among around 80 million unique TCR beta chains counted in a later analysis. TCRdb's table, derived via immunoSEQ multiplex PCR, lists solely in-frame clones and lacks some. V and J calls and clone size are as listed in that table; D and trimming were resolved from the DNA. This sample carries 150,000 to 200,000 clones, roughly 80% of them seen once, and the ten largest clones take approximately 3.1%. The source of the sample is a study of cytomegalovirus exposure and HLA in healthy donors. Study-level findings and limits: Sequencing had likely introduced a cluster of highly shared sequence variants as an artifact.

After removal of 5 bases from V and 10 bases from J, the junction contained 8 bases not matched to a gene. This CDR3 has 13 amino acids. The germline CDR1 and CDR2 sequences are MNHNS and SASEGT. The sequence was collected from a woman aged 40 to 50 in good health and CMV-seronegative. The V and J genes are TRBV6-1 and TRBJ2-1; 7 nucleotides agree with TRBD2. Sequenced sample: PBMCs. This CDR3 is CASSKPGGREQFF. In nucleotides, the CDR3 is TGTGCCAGCAGTAAACCGGGGGGACGAGAGCAGTTCTTC.